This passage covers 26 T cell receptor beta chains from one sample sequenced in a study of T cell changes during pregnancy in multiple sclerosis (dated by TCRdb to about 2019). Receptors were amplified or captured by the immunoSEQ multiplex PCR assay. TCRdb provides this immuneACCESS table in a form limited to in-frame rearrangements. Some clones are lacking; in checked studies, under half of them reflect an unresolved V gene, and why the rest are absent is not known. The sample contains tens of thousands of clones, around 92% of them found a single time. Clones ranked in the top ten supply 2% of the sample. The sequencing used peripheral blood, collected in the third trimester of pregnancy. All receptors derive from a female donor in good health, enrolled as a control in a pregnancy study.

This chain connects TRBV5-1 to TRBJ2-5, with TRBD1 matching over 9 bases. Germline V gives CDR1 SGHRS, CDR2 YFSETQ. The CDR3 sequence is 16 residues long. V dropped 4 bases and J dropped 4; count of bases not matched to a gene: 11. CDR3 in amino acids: CASSRDRVDLPETQYF. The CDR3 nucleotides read TGCGCCAGCAGCCGGGACAGGGTGGACCTCCCAGAGACCCAGTACTTC.

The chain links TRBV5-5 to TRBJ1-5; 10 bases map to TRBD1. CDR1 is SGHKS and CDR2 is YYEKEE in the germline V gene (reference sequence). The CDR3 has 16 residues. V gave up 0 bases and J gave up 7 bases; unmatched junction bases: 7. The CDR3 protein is CASSLGGTGAYQPQHF. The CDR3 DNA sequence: TGTGCCAGCAGCTTGGGGGGGACAGGGGCTTACCAGCCCCAGCATTTT.

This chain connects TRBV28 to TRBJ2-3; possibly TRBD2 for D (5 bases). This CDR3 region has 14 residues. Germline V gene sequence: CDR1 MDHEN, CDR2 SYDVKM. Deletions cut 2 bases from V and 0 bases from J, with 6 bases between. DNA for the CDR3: TGTGCCAGCAGTTTAACGGGAAGCACAGATACGCAGTATTTT. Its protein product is CASSLTGSTDTQYF.

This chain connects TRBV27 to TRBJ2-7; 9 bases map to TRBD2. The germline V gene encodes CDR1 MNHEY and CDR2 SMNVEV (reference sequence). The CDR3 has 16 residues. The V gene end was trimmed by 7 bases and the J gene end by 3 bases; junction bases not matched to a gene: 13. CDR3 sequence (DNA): TGTGCCAGCACCACTAATGGGGCGGGAGGGTTCTACGAGCAGTACTTC. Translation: CASTTNGAGGFYEQYF.

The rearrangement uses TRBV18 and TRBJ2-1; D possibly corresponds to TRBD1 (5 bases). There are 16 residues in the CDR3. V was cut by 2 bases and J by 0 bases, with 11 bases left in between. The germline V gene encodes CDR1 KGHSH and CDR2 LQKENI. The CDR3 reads CASSPGHRGSYNEQFF. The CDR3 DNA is TGTGCCAGCTCACCAGGACATCGAGGCTCCTACAATGAGCAGTTCTTC.

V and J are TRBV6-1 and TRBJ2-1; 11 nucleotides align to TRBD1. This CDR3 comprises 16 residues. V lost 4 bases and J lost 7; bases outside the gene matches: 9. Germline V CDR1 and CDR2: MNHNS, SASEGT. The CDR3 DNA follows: TGTGCCAGCAGTGCTATGGTGGGACAGGGGGTAAATGAGCAGTTCTTC. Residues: CASSAMVGQGVNEQFF.

The CDR3 coding sequence is TGTGCCAGCAGCTCAGACAGGAGCACTGAAGCTTTCTTT. The encoded protein is CASSSDRSTEAFF. The chain employs TRBV7-8 and TRBJ1-1; D might be TRBD1 (6 bases). Germline assignment: CDR1 SGHVS and CDR2 FQNEAQ. V was clipped by 4 bases and J by 4 bases, with 10 bases between them. This CDR3 region has 13 residues.

CDR3 residues: CASSLLSGRTDTQYF. CDR3 bases: TGTGCCAGCAGTCTACTGAGCGGTCGCACAGATACGCAGTATTTT. The V call is TRBV28, the J call TRBJ2-3; D is possibly TRBD2 (5 bases). The ends were cut back, 5 bases at V and 1 base at J, with 13 bases in the middle. CDR1 and CDR2 from the germline V gene are MDHEN and SYDVKM. CDR3 length equals 15 residues.

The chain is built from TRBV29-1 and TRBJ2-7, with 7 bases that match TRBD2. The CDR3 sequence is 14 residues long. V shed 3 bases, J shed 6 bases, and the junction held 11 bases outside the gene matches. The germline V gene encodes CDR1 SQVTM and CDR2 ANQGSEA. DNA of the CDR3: TGCAGCGTTGAGTTCGCGGGAGTCGTCTCCGAGCAGTACTTC. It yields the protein CSVEFAGVVSEQYF.

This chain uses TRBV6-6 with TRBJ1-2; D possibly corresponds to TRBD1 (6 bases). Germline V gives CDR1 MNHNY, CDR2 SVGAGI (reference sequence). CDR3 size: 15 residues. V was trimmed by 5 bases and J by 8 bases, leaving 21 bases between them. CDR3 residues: CASSQTRQAVGGYTF. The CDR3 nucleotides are TGTGCCAGCAGTCAAACTCGACAGGCGGTCGGGGGCTACACCTTC.

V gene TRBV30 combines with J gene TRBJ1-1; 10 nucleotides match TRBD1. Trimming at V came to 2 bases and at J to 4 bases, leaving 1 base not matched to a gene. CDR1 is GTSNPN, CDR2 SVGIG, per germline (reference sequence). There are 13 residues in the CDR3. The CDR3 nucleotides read TGTGCCTGGAGTCGACAGGGGGCCACTGAAGCTTTCTTT. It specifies CAWSRQGATEAFF.

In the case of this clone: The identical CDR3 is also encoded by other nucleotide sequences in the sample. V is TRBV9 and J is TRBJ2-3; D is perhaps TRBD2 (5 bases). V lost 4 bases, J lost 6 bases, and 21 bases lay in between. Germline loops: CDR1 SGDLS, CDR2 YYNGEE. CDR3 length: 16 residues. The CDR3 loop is CASSSNLAMRVDTQYF. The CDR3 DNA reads TGTGCCAGCAGCTCCAACCTGGCGATGAGGGTGGATACGCAGTATTTT.

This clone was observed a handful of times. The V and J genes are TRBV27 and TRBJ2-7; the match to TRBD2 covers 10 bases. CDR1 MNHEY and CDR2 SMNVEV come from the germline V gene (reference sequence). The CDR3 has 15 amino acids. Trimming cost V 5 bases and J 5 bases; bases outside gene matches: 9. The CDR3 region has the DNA TGTGCCAGCAGTGTATTCGCGGGACTAGCGCACGAGCAGTACTTC. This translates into CASSVFAGLAHEQYF.

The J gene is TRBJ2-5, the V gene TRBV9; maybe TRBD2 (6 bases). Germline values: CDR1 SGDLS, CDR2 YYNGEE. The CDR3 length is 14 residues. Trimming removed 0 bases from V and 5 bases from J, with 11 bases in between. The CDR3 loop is CASSVDTGGETQYF. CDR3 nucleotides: TGTGCCAGCAGCGTAGACACTGGAGGGGAGACCCAGTACTTC.

CDR3 sequence: CSVCDRMNTEAFF. The CDR3 DNA follows: TGCAGCGTTTGTGACAGGATGAACACTGAAGCTTTCTTT. This chain links TRBV29-1 with TRBJ1-1; a possible D gene is TRBD1 (6 bases). Trimming stripped 5 bases from V and 0 bases from J, with 10 bases between. This CDR3 has 13 residues. The V gene's germline CDR1 is SQVTM and CDR2 ANQGSEA.

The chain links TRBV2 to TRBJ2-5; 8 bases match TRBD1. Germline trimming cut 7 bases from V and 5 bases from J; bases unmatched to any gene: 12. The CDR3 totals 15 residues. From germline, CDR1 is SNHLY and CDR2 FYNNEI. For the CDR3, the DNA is TGTGCCAGCACCCCGACGACAGGGGCCGCGGAGACCCAGTACTTC. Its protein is CASTPTTGAAETQYF.

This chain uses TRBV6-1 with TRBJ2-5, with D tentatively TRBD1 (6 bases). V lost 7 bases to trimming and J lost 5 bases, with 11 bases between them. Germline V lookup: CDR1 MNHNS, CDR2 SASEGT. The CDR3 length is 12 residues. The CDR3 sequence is CASNTRGETQYF. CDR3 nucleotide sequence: TGTGCCAGCAATACTAGGGGGGAGACCCAGTACTTC.

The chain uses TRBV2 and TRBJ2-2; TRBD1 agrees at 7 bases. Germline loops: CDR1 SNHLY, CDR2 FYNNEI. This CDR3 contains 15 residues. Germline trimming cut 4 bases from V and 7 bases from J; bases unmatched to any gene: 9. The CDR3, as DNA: TGTGCCAGCAGTGTTCTGGGACAGAGTAGCGGGGAGCTGTTTTTT. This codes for CASSVLGQSSGELFF.

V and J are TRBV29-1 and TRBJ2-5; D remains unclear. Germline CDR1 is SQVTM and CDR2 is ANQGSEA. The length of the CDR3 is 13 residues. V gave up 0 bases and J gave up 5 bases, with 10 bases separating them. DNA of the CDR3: TGCAGCGTTGAAGATCGTCCAGCGGAGACCCAGTACTTC. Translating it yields CSVEDRPAETQYF.

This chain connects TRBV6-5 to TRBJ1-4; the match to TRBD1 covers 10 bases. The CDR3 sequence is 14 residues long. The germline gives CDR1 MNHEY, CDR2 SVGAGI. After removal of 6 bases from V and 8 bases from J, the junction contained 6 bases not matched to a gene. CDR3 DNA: TGTGCCAGCAGCCTGACAGGGGGCGAAGAAAAACTGTTTTTT. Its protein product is CASSLTGGEEKLFF.

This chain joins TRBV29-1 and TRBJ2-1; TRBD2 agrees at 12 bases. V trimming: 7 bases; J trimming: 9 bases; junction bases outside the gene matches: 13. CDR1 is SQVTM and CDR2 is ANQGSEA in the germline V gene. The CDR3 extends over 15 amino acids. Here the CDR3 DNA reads TGCAGCGCCAGTGCTAGCGGGAGGGCCAGAGGTGAGCAGTTCTTC. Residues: CSASASGRARGEQFF.

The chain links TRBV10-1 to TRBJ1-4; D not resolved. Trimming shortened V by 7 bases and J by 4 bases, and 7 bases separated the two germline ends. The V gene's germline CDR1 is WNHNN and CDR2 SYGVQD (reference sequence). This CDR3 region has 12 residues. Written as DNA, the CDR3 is TGCGCCAGCACCGACTTTAATGAAAAACTGTTTTTT. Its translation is CASTDFNEKLFF.

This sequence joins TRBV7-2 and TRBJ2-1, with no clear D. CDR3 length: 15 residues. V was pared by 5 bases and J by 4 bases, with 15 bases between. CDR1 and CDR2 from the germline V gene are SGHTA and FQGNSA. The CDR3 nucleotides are TGTGCCAGCAGCCGATTCGACTGGAAGTACAATGAGCAGTTCTTC. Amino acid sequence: CASSRFDWKYNEQFF.

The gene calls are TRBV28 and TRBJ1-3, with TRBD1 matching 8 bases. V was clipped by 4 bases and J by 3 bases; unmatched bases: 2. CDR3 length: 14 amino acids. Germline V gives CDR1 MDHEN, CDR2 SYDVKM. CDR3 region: CASSSTGVGNTIYF. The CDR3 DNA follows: TGTGCCAGCAGTTCGACAGGGGTTGGAAACACCATATATTTT.

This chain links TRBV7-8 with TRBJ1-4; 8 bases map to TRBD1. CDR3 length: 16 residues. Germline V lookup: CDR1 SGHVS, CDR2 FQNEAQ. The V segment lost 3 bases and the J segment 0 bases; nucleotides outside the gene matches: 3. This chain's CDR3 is CASSFPTGATNEKLFF. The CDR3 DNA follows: TGTGCCAGCAGCTTCCCGACAGGGGCAACTAATGAAAAACTGTTTTTT.

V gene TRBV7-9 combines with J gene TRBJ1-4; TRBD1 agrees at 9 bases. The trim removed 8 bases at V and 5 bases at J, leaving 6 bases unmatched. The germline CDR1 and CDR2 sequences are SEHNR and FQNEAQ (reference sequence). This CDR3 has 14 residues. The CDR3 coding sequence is TGTGCCAGCGCCGAGGGACAGGGAAATGAAAAACTGTTTTTT. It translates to CASAEGQGNEKLFF.